A single sample gave rise to the 9 T cell receptor beta chains below, sequenced in a study of cytomegalovirus exposure and HLA in healthy donors. The PCR ran on 60 Vbeta and 13 Jbeta primers. TCRdb keeps only in-frame clones here, not all; method: immunoSEQ multiplex PCR. The specimen's table records 53,000 or so clones. Specimen: PBMCs. These TCRs come from a man aged 18 to 30 in good health and CMV-seropositive.

V is TRBV30 and J is TRBJ1-2; D gene unclear. Trimming pared 6 bases from V and 5 bases from J, leaving 19 bases between. Germline loops: CDR1 GTSNPN, CDR2 SVGIG (reference sequence). CDR3 size: 14 residues. The CDR3: CACTIGSSFYGYTF. Here the CDR3 DNA reads TGTGCCTGCACTATAGGATCGTCCTTTTATGGCTACACCTTC.

The rearrangement links TRBV2 to TRBJ2-4; D perhaps matches TRBD1 (6 bases). There are 15 residues in the CDR3. Trimming took off 3 bases at V and 2 bases at J, with 11 bases between the two ends. CDR1 is SNHLY, CDR2 FYNNEI, per germline. The CDR3 region is CASSDGGRSKNIQYF. The DNA for the CDR3 is TGTGCCAGCAGTGATGGGGGCAGATCCAAAAACATTCAGTACTTC.

The chain links TRBV25-1 to TRBJ1-6; the D gene is possibly TRBD1 (6 bases). V lost 4 bases and J lost 10, with 17 bases in between. In germline, CDR1 is MGHDK, CDR2 SYGVNS. The CDR3 covers 15 residues. The chain's CDR3 is CASSGFTGKSSPLHF. The DNA for the CDR3 is TGTGCCAGCAGTGGATTCACAGGGAAGAGCTCACCCCTCCACTTT. The full variable domain, in which reference TRBV25-1 and TRBJ1-6 provide the parts outside the CDR3, is EADIYQTPRYLVIGTGKKITLECSQTMGHDKMYWYQQDPGMELHLIHYSYGVNSTEKGDLSSESTVSRIRTEHFPLTLESARPSHTSQYLCASSGFTGKSSPLHFGNGTRLTVT.

The chain has TRBV29-1 and TRBJ2-5; 11 positions match TRBD2. The end of the DNA aligns better with TRBJ2-7, so the J call may be wrong. This CDR3 comprises 13 residues. Germline-derived CDR1 and CDR2 are SQVTM and ANQGSEA. The CDR3 loop is CSVAPSGRYEQYF. CDR3 coding DNA: TGCAGCGTTGCGCCTAGCGGGAGGTACGAGCAGTACTTC.

The V and J genes are TRBV6-1 and TRBJ1-5; D not certain. There are 17 residues in the CDR3. Germline CDR1 MNHNS, CDR2 SASEGT. Deletions cut 0 bases from V and 6 bases from J, with 18 bases between. Written as DNA, the CDR3 is TGTGCCAGCAGTGAAGCGCTTCTAAAGAGAGGATCTCAGCCCCAGCATTTT. It yields the protein CASSEALLKRGSQPQHF.

The chain uses TRBV10-1 and TRBJ2-3; no clear D. The CDR3 contains 12 residues. V lost 8 bases, J lost 5 bases, and 11 bases lay in between. Germline V gene data show CDR1 as WNHNN and CDR2 as SYGVQD (reference sequence). The CDR3 loop reads CASSSGGDTQYF. CDR3 sequence (DNA): TGCGCCAGCTCTTCGGGTGGAGATACGCAGTATTTT.

CDR3 DNA sequence: TGTGCCAGCAGTGACACCCCGGGACAGGGGGTCGAGCAGTACTTC. Residues: CASSDTPGQGVEQYF. The chain couples TRBV25-1 to TRBJ2-7, with 11 bases that match TRBD1. The CDR3 contains 15 residues. Germline CDR1 MGHDK, CDR2 SYGVNS. V gave up 3 bases and J gave up 6 bases; unmatched junction bases: 7.

The chain recombines TRBV6-1 with TRBJ1-1, with a tentative D call TRBD1 (5 bases). The CDR3 runs 12 residues. In germline, CDR1 is MNHNS, CDR2 SASEGT. V gave up 6 bases and J gave up 1 base, with 6 bases separating them. The CDR3 coding sequence is TGTGCCAGCAGCCAGGGGAACACTGAAGCTTTCTTT. This gives the protein CASSQGNTEAFF.

The chain carries TRBV19 and TRBJ2-2; 13 bases agree with TRBD2. This CDR3 region has 14 residues. CDR1 is LNHDA and CDR2 is SQIVND in the germline V gene (reference sequence). V lost 9 bases to trimming and J lost 6 bases; unmatched junction nucleotides: 4. The CDR3 here is CASGGLAGPGELFF. The CDR3 DNA reads as TGTGCCAGCGGGGGACTAGCGGGACCCGGGGAGCTGTTTTTT. Full variable domain (missing parts from reference TRBV19 and TRBJ2-2): DGGITQSPKYLFRKEGQNVTLSCEQNLNHDAMYWYRQDPGQGLRLIYYSQIVNDFQKGDIAEGYSVSREKKESFPLTVTSAQKNPTAFYLCASGGLAGPGELFFGEGSRLTVL.